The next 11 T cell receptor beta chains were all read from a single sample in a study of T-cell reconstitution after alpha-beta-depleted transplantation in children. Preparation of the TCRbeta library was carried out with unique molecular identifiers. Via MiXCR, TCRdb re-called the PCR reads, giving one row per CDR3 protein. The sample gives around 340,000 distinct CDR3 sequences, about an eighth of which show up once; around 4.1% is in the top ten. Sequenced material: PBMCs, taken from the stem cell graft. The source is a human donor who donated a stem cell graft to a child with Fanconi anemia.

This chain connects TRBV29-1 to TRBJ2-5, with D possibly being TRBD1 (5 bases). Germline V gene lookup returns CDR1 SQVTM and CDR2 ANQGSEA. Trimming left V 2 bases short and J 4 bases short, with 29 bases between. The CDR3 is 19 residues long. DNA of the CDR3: TGCAGCGTTGAACGCCGTGGAGTAAGGGGCCGGCAATTCGTAGAGACCCAGTACTTC. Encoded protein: CSVERRGVRGRQFVETQYF.

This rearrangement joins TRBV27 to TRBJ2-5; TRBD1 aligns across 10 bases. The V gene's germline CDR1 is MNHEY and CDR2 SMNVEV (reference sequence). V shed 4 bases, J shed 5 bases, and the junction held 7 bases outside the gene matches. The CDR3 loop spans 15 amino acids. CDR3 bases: TGTGCCAGCAGTTCCGGACAGGGGGATTTGGAGACCCAGTACTTC. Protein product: CASSSGQGDLETQYF.

CDR3 amino acids: CASSSAGYPYEQYF. CDR3 coding DNA: TGTGCCAGCAGCTCTGCAGGGTATCCCTACGAGCAGTACTTC. V and J are TRBV11-2 and TRBJ2-7; tentatively, D is TRBD1 (5 bases). Trimming took 4 bases from V and 2 from J, leaving 12 bases between them. This CDR3 region has 14 residues. Germline values: CDR1 SGHAT, CDR2 FQNNGV.

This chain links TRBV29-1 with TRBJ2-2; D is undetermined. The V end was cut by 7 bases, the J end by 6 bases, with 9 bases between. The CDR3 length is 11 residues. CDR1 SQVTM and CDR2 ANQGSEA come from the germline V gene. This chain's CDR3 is CSARVAGELFF. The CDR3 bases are TGCAGCGCCCGTGTGGCCGGGGAGCTGTTTTTT.

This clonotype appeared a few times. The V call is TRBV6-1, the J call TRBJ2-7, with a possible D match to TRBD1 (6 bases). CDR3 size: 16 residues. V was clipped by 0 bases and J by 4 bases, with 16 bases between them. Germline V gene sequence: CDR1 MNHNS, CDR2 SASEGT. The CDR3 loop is CASSEAETGSGYEQYV. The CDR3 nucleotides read TGTGCCAGCAGTGAAGCGGAGACAGGTTCCGGATACGAGCAGTACGTC.

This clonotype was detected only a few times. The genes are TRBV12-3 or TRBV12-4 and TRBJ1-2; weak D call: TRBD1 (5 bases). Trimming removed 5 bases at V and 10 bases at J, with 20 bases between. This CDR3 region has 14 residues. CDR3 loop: CASSPPVVRGAYTF. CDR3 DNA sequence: TGTGCCAGCAGTCCCCCGGTGGTCCGCGGGGCCTACACCTTC.

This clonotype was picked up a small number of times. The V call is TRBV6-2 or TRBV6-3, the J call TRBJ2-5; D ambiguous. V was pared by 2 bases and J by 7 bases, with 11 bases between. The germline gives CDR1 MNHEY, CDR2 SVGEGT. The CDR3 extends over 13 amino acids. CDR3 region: CASSYPPSSTQYF. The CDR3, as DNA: TGTGCCAGCAGTTACCCCCCCTCCTCGACCCAGTACTTC.

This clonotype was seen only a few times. CDR3 sequence reads: CASSSTVTYEQYF. As DNA, the CDR3 is TGTGCCAGCAGCTCCACCGTCACCTACGAGCAGTACTTC. This chain joins TRBV7-2 and TRBJ2-7; D is uncertain. V was cut by 4 bases and J by 2 bases, with 9 bases left in between. This CDR3 is built from 13 residues. The germline CDR1 and CDR2 sequences are SGHTA and FQGNSA.

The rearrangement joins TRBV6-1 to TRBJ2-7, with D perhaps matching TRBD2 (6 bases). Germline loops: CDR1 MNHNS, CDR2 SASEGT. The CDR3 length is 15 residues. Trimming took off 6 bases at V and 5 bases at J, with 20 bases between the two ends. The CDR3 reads CASSLWRDPGNEQYF. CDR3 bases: TGTGCCAGCAGCCTTTGGCGGGACCCGGGCAACGAGCAGTACTTC.

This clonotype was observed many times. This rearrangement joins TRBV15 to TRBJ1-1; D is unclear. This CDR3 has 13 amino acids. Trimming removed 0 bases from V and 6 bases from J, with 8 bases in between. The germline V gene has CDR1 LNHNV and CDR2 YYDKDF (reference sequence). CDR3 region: CATSRDKWAEAFF. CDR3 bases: TGTGCCACCAGCAGAGATAAATGGGCTGAAGCTTTCTTT.

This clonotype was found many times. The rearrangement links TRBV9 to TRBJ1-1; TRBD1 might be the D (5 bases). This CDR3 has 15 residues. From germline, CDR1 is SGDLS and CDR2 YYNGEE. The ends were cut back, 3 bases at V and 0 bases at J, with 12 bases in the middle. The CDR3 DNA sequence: TGTGCCAGCAGCGCGCCTATGGGACTGAACACTGAAGCTTTCTTT. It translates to CASSAPMGLNTEAFF. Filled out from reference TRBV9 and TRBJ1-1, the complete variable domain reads DSGVTQTPKHLITATGQRVTLRCSPRSGDLSVYWYQQSLDQGLQFLIQYYNGEERAKGNILERFSAQQFPDLHSELNLSSLELGDSALYFCASSAPMGLNTEAFFGQGTRLTVV.